This passage covers 25 T cell receptor beta chains from one sample sequenced in a study of memory CD4+ T cells and cytomegalovirus serostatus. Single viable CD3+CD4+CD8-CD45RO+ cells were sorted as the memory CD4+ T cells. Repertoires were generated with immunoSEQ multiplex PCR, while TCRdb's copy carries only in-frame clones and drops some. The sample lists some 95,000 clones, about 80% seen once, with about 3.6% in the top ten. The sequencing input was memory CD4+ T cells from blood. These receptors were obtained from an adult in good health and CMV-seropositive.

This clone was seen a few times. The chain combines TRBV15 with TRBJ1-4; D remains unclear. The V and J ends lost 5 bases and 0 bases respectively, with 16 bases between them. Germline values: CDR1 LNHNV, CDR2 YYDKDF (reference sequence). This CDR3 is 17 amino acids long. This CDR3 reads CATSGRRGFTTNEKLFF. DNA of the CDR3: TGTGCCACCAGCGGACGACGGGGATTCACAACTAATGAAAAACTGTTTTTT.

The V call is TRBV18, the J call TRBJ2-2; 9 bases line up with TRBD1. The germline CDR1 and CDR2 sequences are KGHSH and LQKENI. Trimming cost V 0 bases and J 2 bases; bases outside gene matches: 1. This CDR3 is built from 16 residues. The CDR3 region has the DNA TGTGCCAGCTCACCACCGACAGGGGGAAACACCGGGGAGCTGTTTTTT. It is translated as CASSPPTGGNTGELFF.

This chain joins TRBV2 and TRBJ2-2; 9 nucleotides agree with TRBD1. The CDR3 is 16 amino acids. The junction had 9 bases not matched to a gene; V was cut back by 4 bases and J by 6 bases. Germline V gene lookup returns CDR1 SNHLY and CDR2 FYNNEI. This chain's CDR3 is CASSGPRTGVPGELFF. The CDR3 DNA reads as TGTGCCAGCAGTGGACCAAGGACAGGGGTTCCCGGGGAGCTGTTTTTT.

The genes are TRBV5-1 and TRBJ1-2; no clear D. Per the germline V gene, CDR1 is SGHRS and CDR2 is YFSETQ. The CDR3 has 15 residues. With 4 bases removed from V and 6 bases from J, the gap between germline ends came to 19 bases. The CDR3 is CASSDTPSGSDGYTF. The CDR3 region has the DNA TGCGCCAGCAGCGATACCCCGTCGGGTAGCGATGGCTACACCTTC.

The chain has TRBV28 and TRBJ2-1; 10 bases map to TRBD1. CDR1 and CDR2 from the germline V gene are MDHEN and SYDVKM. The CDR3 runs to 15 residues. V lost 5 bases to trimming and J lost 8 bases; unmatched junction nucleotides: 9. As DNA, the CDR3 is TGTGCCAGCAGTCCCCGGGACAGGGGCTTCTATGAGCAGTTCTTC. Its protein is CASSPRDRGFYEQFF.

V usage is TRBV18 and J usage is TRBJ2-7; D may be TRBD1 (6 bases). The V gene's germline CDR1 is KGHSH and CDR2 LQKENI. Trimming removed 4 bases from V and 6 bases from J, with 13 bases in between. The CDR3 is 13 residues long. CDR3 amino acids: CASSRDTDGEQYF. The CDR3 region has the DNA TGTGCCAGCTCACGGGACACGGATGGCGAGCAGTACTTC.

The gene calls are TRBV28 and TRBJ2-1; D might be TRBD2 (6 bases). V lost 7 bases and J lost 3, with 19 bases in between. The CDR3 is 16 residues long. Germline V lookup: CDR1 MDHEN, CDR2 SYDVKM. CDR3 in amino acids: CASTPRSSSVYNEQFF. The CDR3 DNA reads as TGTGCCAGCACTCCCCGTTCTTCTAGCGTCTACAATGAGCAGTTCTTC. Full variable domain (rest looked up from reference TRBV28 and TRBJ2-1): DVKVTQSSRYLVKRTGEKVFLECVQDMDHENMFWYRQDPGLGLRLIYFSYDVKMKEKGDIPEGYSVSREKKERFSLILESASTNQTSMYLCASTPRSSSVYNEQFFGPGTRLTVL.

This chain uses TRBV7-9 with TRBJ1-2, with D unresolved. Germline assignment: CDR1 SEHNR and CDR2 FQNEAQ (reference sequence). This CDR3 is 12 amino acids long. V was trimmed by 11 bases and J by 8 bases, leaving 18 bases between them. The CDR3 spells CAGGWISFGYTF. The CDR3 nucleotides are TGTGCCGGTGGGTGGATTTCTTTCGGCTACACCTTC.

This clone appeared a single time. The rearrangement uses TRBV2 and TRBJ1-2, with D uncertain. The germline V and J ends were trimmed by 4 bases and 2 bases, with 8 bases remaining between them. Germline assignment: CDR1 SNHLY and CDR2 FYNNEI. CDR3 length: 13 amino acids. The CDR3: CASSVRGNYGYTF. Written as DNA, the CDR3 is TGTGCCAGCAGTGTACGGGGAAACTATGGCTACACCTTC. Drawing the rest from reference TRBV2 and TRBJ1-2, the complete variable domain is EPEVTQTPSHQVTQMGQEVILRCVPISNHLYFYWYRQILGQKVEFLVSFYNNEISEKSEIFDDQFSVERPDGSNFTLKIRSTKLEDSAMYFCASSVRGNYGYTFGSGTRLTVV.

The chain links TRBV6-5 to TRBJ1-5; no clear D gene. Germline loops: CDR1 MNHEY, CDR2 SVGAGI. V dropped 2 bases and J dropped 3 bases, with 5 bases sitting between them. CDR3 length: 13 amino acids. This chain's CDR3 is CASSYVVNQPQHF. The DNA for the CDR3 is TGTGCCAGCAGTTACGTCGTCAATCAGCCCCAGCATTTT.

The rearrangement links TRBV23-1 to TRBJ2-5; D perhaps matches TRBD1 (5 bases). TRBV23-1 carries the ORF label, with uncertain function. V shed 1 base and J shed 1 base, with 22 bases lying between them. The CDR3 has 19 residues. Written as DNA, the CDR3 is TGCGCCAGCAGTCAATTATTCCCTGCAGGGCGACCAGTCCAAGAGACCCAGTACTTC. It is translated as CASSQLFPAGRPVQETQYF.

V and J are TRBV6-5 and TRBJ2-3, with TRBD2 matching over 7 bases. Germline assignment: CDR1 MNHEY and CDR2 SVGAGI. J was trimmed by 7 bases and V by 2 bases; bases with no gene match: 9. The CDR3 covers 15 residues. CDR3 in DNA: TGTGCCAGCAGTTACCGGGCCGGGGGGTTGCATACGCAGTATTTT. It is translated as CASSYRAGGLHTQYF.

This clone was counted a few times. The chain has TRBV9 and TRBJ2-1; 7 nucleotides match TRBD2. Germline V gives CDR1 SGDLS, CDR2 YYNGEE. The CDR3 loop spans 15 amino acids. Trimming took 0 bases from V and 6 from J; bases not matched to a gene: 6. Here the CDR3 DNA reads TGTGCCAGCAGCGTAGACGGGAGGACGGGCAATGAGCAGTTCTTC. This sequence encodes CASSVDGRTGNEQFF.

The chain employs TRBV2 and TRBJ1-5; 7 nucleotides agree with TRBD1. The CDR3 spans 13 residues. Trimming at V came to 8 bases and at J to 6 bases, leaving 7 bases not matched to a gene. CDR1 is SNHLY, CDR2 FYNNEI, per germline. CDR3 residues: CASVGQSGQPQHF. The CDR3 bases are TGTGCCAGCGTGGGACAGTCAGGTCAGCCCCAGCATTTT.

The genes are TRBV5-1 and TRBJ2-7; 8 nucleotides match TRBD2. The J segment lost 3 bases and the V segment lost 4 bases, leaving 6 bases of the junction unmatched. The CDR3 spans 14 residues. Germline CDR1 is SGHRS and CDR2 is YFSETQ. CDR3 DNA sequence: TGCGCCAGCAGCCCAGGGACTAGTTTCTACGAGCAGTACTTC. It is translated as CASSPGTSFYEQYF.

The chain recombines TRBV30 with TRBJ1-1; maybe TRBD1 (6 bases). The CDR3 is 13 amino acids. Germline V lookup: CDR1 GTSNPN, CDR2 SVGIG (reference sequence). Trimming left V 3 bases short and J 4 bases short, with 12 bases between. CDR3 in amino acids: CAWSGGARTEAFF. CDR3 nucleotides: TGTGCCTGGAGCGGGGGGGCGCGCACTGAAGCTTTCTTT.

The genes are TRBV5-4 and TRBJ2-1, with 7 bases that match TRBD1. Trimming at V came to 7 bases and at J to 6 bases, leaving 7 bases not matched to a gene. This CDR3 has 13 amino acids. Germline V gene data show CDR1 as SGHNT and CDR2 as YYREEE (reference sequence). CDR3 amino acids: CASGRGSANEQFF. The CDR3 bases are TGTGCCAGCGGCAGGGGGTCGGCCAATGAGCAGTTCTTC.

This sequence joins TRBV9 and TRBJ2-1, with TRBD2 matching over 14 bases. Trimming cost V 3 bases and J 8 bases; bases outside gene matches: 19. Germline CDR1 reads SGDLS; CDR2 reads YYNGEE. The CDR3 has 20 amino acids. CDR3 coding DNA: TGTGCCAGCAGCGGACGTAGACTTACCGGGACTAGCGGGAGTACGGATGAGCAGTTCTTC. Translated: CASSGRRLTGTSGSTDEQFF. The full variable domain, completed using reference TRBV9 and TRBJ2-1, is DSGVTQTPKHLITATGQRVTLRCSPRSGDLSVYWYQQSLDQGLQFLIQYYNGEERAKGNILERFSAQQFPDLHSELNLSSLELGDSALYFCASSGRRLTGTSGSTDEQFFGPGTRLTVL.

V usage is TRBV19 and J usage is TRBJ1-2; maybe TRBD1 (6 bases). Trimming removed 3 bases from V and 4 bases from J, with 15 bases in between. This CDR3 is 15 amino acids long. Looked up from germline, CDR1 is LNHDA and CDR2 is SQIVND (reference sequence). The CDR3 sequence is CASSILGGRGYGYTF. CDR3 sequence (DNA): TGTGCCAGTAGTATCCTCGGGGGGCGCGGCTATGGCTACACCTTC. The full variable domain, rest sourced from reference TRBV19 and TRBJ1-2, is DGGITQSPKYLFRKEGQNVTLSCEQNLNHDAMYWYRQDPGQGLRLIYYSQIVNDFQKGDIAEGYSVSREKKESFPLTVTSAQKNPTAFYLCASSILGGRGYGYTFGSGTRLTVV.

The rearrangement joins TRBV27 to TRBJ2-3, with TRBD1 matching over 7 bases. The CDR3 sequence is 17 residues long. V trimming: 2 bases; J trimming: 1 base; junction bases outside the gene matches: 9. Germline CDR1 MNHEY, CDR2 SMNVEV (reference sequence). The CDR3 coding sequence is TGTGCCAGCAGTTTACGCCCAGCTCAGGGGGGCACAGATACGCAGTATTTT. Residues: CASSLRPAQGGTDTQYF.

As to this clone: One end of the junction fails to match germline, which may point to a read error. The chain combines TRBV9 with TRBJ1-2; no clear D gene. Germline V lookup: CDR1 SGDLS, CDR2 YYNGEE. The CDR3 loop spans 14 amino acids. The CDR3, as DNA: TGTGCCAGTAGCGAAGGAGGGTCAAACTATGGCTACACCTTC. It encodes CASSEGGSNYGYTF.

As regards this clone: This same CDR3 is encoded by further DNA sequences in the sample. The chain carries TRBV7-2 and TRBJ2-7; 7 nucleotides agree with TRBD2. This CDR3 has 14 residues. The junction had 1 base not matched to a gene; V was cut back by 0 bases and J by 2 bases. Germline CDR1 and CDR2: SGHTA and FQGNSA. CDR3 nucleotides: TGTGCCAGCAGCTTAGCGGGAGGGCCCTACGAGCAGTACTTC. Translating gives CASSLAGGPYEQYF.

The chain has TRBV9 and TRBJ1-3; the match to TRBD1 covers 9 bases. Germline trimming cut 5 bases from V and 16 bases from J; bases unmatched to any gene: 19. The CDR3 has 15 amino acids. CDR1 SGDLS and CDR2 YYNGEE come from the germline V gene. The CDR3 nucleotides are TGTGCCAGCAGTCAGACGGGACAGGGTGGTATAAGGTTGTATTTT. Translated, it gives CASSQTGQGGIRLYF.

This rearrangement joins TRBV9 to TRBJ2-5; D is perhaps TRBD2 (6 bases). The CDR3 has 14 amino acids. Germline CDR1 SGDLS, CDR2 YYNGEE. The V end was cut by 0 bases, the J end by 5 bases, with 11 bases between. The CDR3 loop is CASSVDSGEETQYF. The CDR3 nucleotides are TGTGCCAGCAGCGTAGATTCGGGAGAGGAGACCCAGTACTTC.

This sequence joins TRBV6-5 and TRBJ1-3; the D is unclear. CDR1 and CDR2 (germline): MNHEY, SVGAGI. Trimming took 6 bases from V and 4 from J, leaving 13 bases between them. The CDR3 sequence is 14 residues long. The CDR3 is CASSPLVAGNTIYF. CDR3 nucleotide sequence: TGTGCCAGCAGCCCCCTCGTGGCAGGAAACACCATATATTTT.